The clone carrying this TCR beta chain appeared a few times. Antigen specificity is unknown. The germline V gene has CDR1 MRHNA and CDR2 SNTAGT. Trimming left V 3 bases short and J 0 bases short, with 5 bases between. The CDR3 has 13 amino acids. Sequenced by immunoSEQ multiplex PCR; TCRdb stores in-frame clones only, minus some. The sample contains tens of thousands of clones, 85% of which appear only once. This sample is drawn from a study of OX40 agonist ivuxolimab in advanced cancers. Study overall: Every 2 weeks, patients got intravenous ivuxolimab at one of six dose levels (0.01-10 mg/kg).

Sampling times: baseline, cycle 4 day 1, cycle 7 day 1. General observations from the study: The CD4+ and CD8+ T cells in the blood had expanded clonally by week 6 at 0.1 to 3.0 mg/kg. Among patients with partial responses at 0.1-3.0 mg/kg, clonal expansion was among the lowest.

The input for sequencing was CD4+ or CD8+ T cells sorted from blood, taken in a trial of the OX40 agonist ivuxolimab. The clonotype originates from an adult with an advanced solid tumor such as melanoma, head and neck, liver or kidney cancer. J is TRBJ1-1 and V is TRBV6-4; no firm D call. The CDR3 DNA follows: TGTGCCAGCAGTGAGAACGTGAACACTGAAGCTTTCTTT. Encoded protein: CASSENVNTEAFF.